These T cell receptor beta chains were read from a single sample in a study of blood T cells in healthy people across ages. TCRdb ran MiXCR on the 5' RACE reads and lists one entry per CDR3 protein. The sample holds about 800,000 distinct CDR3 sequences, about three fifths seen once. The sample comprised blood. The receptors were gathered from a man aged 25 to 40 in good health. Both conserved end residues are part of each CDR3. D genes are given only for firm matches. A row's size may be missing; if present it is once, few, many or a size class.

len: 15
abundance: NA
j_gene: TRBJ2-7
v_gene: TRBV28
d_gene: TRBD1
CDR3nt: TGTGCCAGCAGTCCCTCAACAGGGGTGCAGGCGGCAACGTACTTC
CDR3aa: CASSPSTGVQAATYF

len: 13
abundance: NA
j_gene: TRBJ2-5
v_gene: TRBV5-1
d_gene: NA
CDR3nt: TGCGTCAGCAGCTTAAATACGCAAGAGACCCAGTACTTC
CDR3aa: CVSSLNTQETQYF

len: 17
abundance: few
j_gene: TRBJ1-5
v_gene: TRBV7-2
d_gene: NA
CDR3nt: TGTGCCAGCAGCTTAGCTCTAGGGGTGTTTAGCAATCAGCCCCAGCATTTT
CDR3aa: CASSLALGVFSNQPQHF

len: 15
abundance: NA
j_gene: TRBJ2-7
v_gene: TRBV7-2
d_gene: NA
CDR3nt: TGTGCCAGCAGCTTAAGAGTCGGTCCCAACAATGAGCAGTACTTC
CDR3aa: CASSLRVGPNNEQYF

len: 17
abundance: NA
j_gene: TRBJ2-1
v_gene: TRBV7-2
d_gene: TRBD2
CDR3nt: TGTGCCAGCAGCTTATACTCTAGCGGGGGGGGGTTCAATGAGCAGTTCTTC
CDR3aa: CASSLYSSGGGFNEQFF

len: 15
abundance: NA
j_gene: TRBJ1-2
v_gene: TRBV7-2
d_gene: NA
CDR3nt: TGTGCCAGCAGCTTAGGAGGGGCGACCGGCTATGGCTACACCTTC
CDR3aa: CASSLGGATGYGYTF

len: 12
abundance: few
j_gene: TRBJ2-7
v_gene: TRBV15
d_gene: NA
CDR3nt: TGTGCCACCAGCAGAGATAGACTACTGAAGTACTTC
CDR3aa: CATSRDRLLKYF

len: 13
abundance: NA
j_gene: TRBJ1-1
v_gene: TRBV7-9
d_gene: NA
CDR3nt: TGTGCCAGCAGCTTTGAGGCTGCAACTGAAGCTTTCTTT
CDR3aa: CASSFEAATEAFF

len: 12
abundance: once
j_gene: TRBJ2-5
v_gene: TRBV20-1
d_gene: NA
CDR3nt: TGCAGTGCTAGCGTGGGTGACAATGAGCAGTACTTC
CDR3aa: CSASVGDNEQYF

len: 13
abundance: NA
j_gene: TRBJ2-7
v_gene: TRBV5-5
d_gene: NA
CDR3nt: TGTGCCAGCAGCCTTCACGGCCGGTACGAGCAGTACTTC
CDR3aa: CASSLHGRYEQYF

len: 16
abundance: NA
j_gene: TRBJ2-2
v_gene: TRBV3-1
d_gene: NA
CDR3nt: TGTGCCAGCAGCCAAGACTTAGGGGCCCAAACCGGGGAGCTGTTTTTT
CDR3aa: CASSQDLGAQTGELFF

len: 15
abundance: NA
j_gene: TRBJ2-1
v_gene: TRBV3-1
d_gene: NA
CDR3nt: TGTGCCAGCAGCCTGACACCCGGGGCGTACAATGAGCAGTTCTTC
CDR3aa: CASSLTPGAYNEQFF

len: 12
abundance: once
j_gene: TRBJ2-7
v_gene: TRBV29-1
d_gene: TRBD1
CDR3nt: TGCAGCGTAGAGACAGGGGGGGGCGAGCAGTACTTC
CDR3aa: CSVETGGGEQYF

len: 13
abundance: NA
j_gene: TRBJ2-3
v_gene: TRBV9
d_gene: NA
CDR3nt: TGTGCCAGCTCTACCAGGGTGTACGATACGCAGTATTTT
CDR3aa: CASSTRVYDTQYF

len: 15
abundance: NA
j_gene: TRBJ1-2
v_gene: TRBV2
d_gene: NA
CDR3nt: TGTGCCAGCAGTGAATCTAGGCAGGGCGTCTATGGCTACACCTTC
CDR3aa: CASSESRQGVYGYTF

len: 18
abundance: few
j_gene: TRBJ1-1
v_gene: TRBV4-2
d_gene: NA
CDR3nt: TGTGCCAGCAGCCAAGGCCCGGGAGGGGGAAGAGAGAACACTGAAGCTTTCTTT
CDR3aa: CASSQGPGGGRENTEAFF

len: 15
abundance: NA
j_gene: TRBJ2-7
v_gene: TRBV28
d_gene: NA
CDR3nt: TGTGCCAGCGGGGAACTCAGGGTAAGCTCCTACGAGCAGTACTTC
CDR3aa: CASGELRVSSYEQYF

len: 16
abundance: once
j_gene: TRBJ2-1
v_gene: TRBV27
d_gene: NA
CDR3nt: TGTGCCAGCAGTTCCAAAGGGGGAAGCTCCTACAATGAGCAGTTCTTC
CDR3aa: CASSSKGGSSYNEQFF

len: 15
abundance: NA
j_gene: TRBJ1-5
v_gene: TRBV10-3
d_gene: NA
CDR3nt: TGTGCCATCAGTGAGTCTGGGGGGGCGCATCAGCCCCAGCATTTT
CDR3aa: CAISESGGAHQPQHF

len: 17
abundance: once
j_gene: TRBJ2-6
v_gene: TRBV10-3
d_gene: TRBD1
CDR3nt: TGTGCCATCAGTGAGAGGGACAGATACTCTGGGGCCAACGTCCTGACTTTC
CDR3aa: CAISERDRYSGANVLTF

len: 16
abundance: NA
j_gene: TRBJ1-1
v_gene: TRBV5-4
d_gene: NA
CDR3nt: TGTGCCAGCAGCTTGTTTGCAGGAGGGATGAACACTGAAGCTTTCTTT
CDR3aa: CASSLFAGGMNTEAFF

len: 14
abundance: NA
j_gene: TRBJ1-6
v_gene: TRBV20-1
d_gene: NA
CDR3nt: TGCAGTGCTAGAGATGTCCAGAGAAATTCACCCCTCCACTTT
CDR3aa: CSARDVQRNSPLHF

len: 14
abundance: NA
j_gene: TRBJ2-2
v_gene: TRBV7-2
d_gene: NA
CDR3nt: TGTGCCAGCAGCTTTGTAGGCTTCACCGGGGAGCTGTTTTTT
CDR3aa: CASSFVGFTGELFF

len: 15
abundance: NA
j_gene: TRBJ2-7
v_gene: TRBV12-3/TRBV12-4
d_gene: NA
CDR3nt: TGTGCCAGCAGTCGGAACGGGGGCAGAGCCTACGAGCAGTACTTC
CDR3aa: CASSRNGGRAYEQYF

len: 15
abundance: NA
j_gene: TRBJ2-1
v_gene: TRBV20-1
d_gene: NA
CDR3nt: TGCAGTGCTAGAGATTCCTCATCTCCCTACAATGAGCAGTTCTTC
CDR3aa: CSARDSSSPYNEQFF

len: 14
abundance: NA
j_gene: TRBJ2-1
v_gene: TRBV7-9
d_gene: NA
CDR3nt: TGTGCCAGCAGCCCCCCTCGGATTTACAATGAGCAGTTCTTC
CDR3aa: CASSPPRIYNEQFF

len: 12
abundance: NA
j_gene: TRBJ2-7
v_gene: TRBV28
d_gene: NA
CDR3nt: TGTGCCGGCAGTTTCCTTATCTACGAGCAGTACTTC
CDR3aa: CAGSFLIYEQYF

len: 15
abundance: NA
j_gene: TRBJ2-7
v_gene: TRBV19
d_gene: TRBD2
CDR3nt: TGTGCCAGTAGTATCGCGGGACTAGCGTTTGATGAGCAGTACTTC
CDR3aa: CASSIAGLAFDEQYF

len: 11
abundance: NA
j_gene: TRBJ1-1
v_gene: TRBV5-4
d_gene: NA
CDR3nt: TGTGCCAGCAGTACCGAGGGACGAGCTTTCTTT
CDR3aa: CASSTEGRAFF

len: 16
abundance: NA
j_gene: TRBJ1-4
v_gene: TRBV6-5
d_gene: NA
CDR3nt: TGTGCCAGCAGTTACTCGAACCTCAGGGTATCTGAAAAACTGTTTTTT
CDR3aa: CASSYSNLRVSEKLFF

len: 14
abundance: NA
j_gene: TRBJ2-4
v_gene: TRBV14
d_gene: NA
CDR3nt: TGTGCCAGCGGCCAAGATTTGGGCAAAAACATTCAGTACTTC
CDR3aa: CASGQDLGKNIQYF

len: 16
abundance: NA
j_gene: TRBJ2-1
v_gene: TRBV3-1
d_gene: TRBD2
CDR3nt: TGTGCCAGCAGCCTTCGCTTACTAGCGGAGAACAATGAGCAGTTCTTC
CDR3aa: CASSLRLLAENNEQFF

len: 13
abundance: many
j_gene: TRBJ2-3
v_gene: TRBV4-2
d_gene: NA
CDR3nt: TGTGCCAGCAGCCAAAGAAAGGGAGATACGCAGTATTTT
CDR3aa: CASSQRKGDTQYF